These 27 T cell receptor beta chains share one sample of origin, sequenced in a study of T cell repertoires in cytomegalovirus infection. TCRdb recomputed calls from the reads with MiXCR, one row per CDR3 protein. The table shows some 130,000 distinct CDR3 sequences, with roughly 9% occurring only once. Sequenced: PBMCs. These receptors all come from a human donor in good health (CMV status not recorded). Some clones in this sample may be carry-over from other donors' samples.

This clonotype was observed many times. The V call is TRBV20-1, the J call TRBJ2-3, with D perhaps TRBD1 (7 bases). V was cut by 6 bases and J by 6 bases, with 22 bases left in between. This CDR3 region has 15 residues. Germline CDR1 DFQATT, CDR2 SNEGSKA (reference sequence). The CDR3 DNA reads TGCAGTGCGTCATCAGGGGGGACGGCTTGGGATACGCAGTATTTT. Amino acids: CSASSGGTAWDTQYF.

This clonotype was seen ten or more times. The chain combines TRBV2 with TRBJ2-7; 7 bases fit TRBD1. This CDR3 spans 19 amino acids. With V trimmed by 3 bases and J by 2 bases, 19 bases remained unmatched. Germline CDR1 SNHLY, CDR2 FYNNEI. CDR3 DNA sequence: TGTGCCAGCAGTGATACGACAGGGAGACTGAAACTTAAGACCTACGAGCAGTACTTC. This gives the protein CASSDTTGRLKLKTYEQYF.

The rearrangement uses TRBV5-4 and TRBJ2-5; D ambiguous. The germline gives CDR1 SGHNT, CDR2 YYREEE (reference sequence). This CDR3 region has 15 residues. V dropped 4 bases and J dropped 1 base, with 14 bases sitting between them. The CDR3 region has the DNA TGTGCCAGCAGCATATATTTGGGGATCCAAGAGACCCAGTACTTC. Its translation: CASSIYLGIQETQYF.

This clonotype was seen more than once but under ten times. The J gene is TRBJ2-5, the V gene TRBV2; possibly TRBD2 for D (6 bases). The CDR3 is 13 residues long. Germline V gene lookup returns CDR1 SNHLY and CDR2 FYNNEI. V lost 7 bases and J 4 bases, leaving 13 bases between the germline ends. CDR3 coding DNA: TGTGCCAGCATTGCGGCCGGGAGAGAGACCCAGTACTTC. Translation: CASIAAGRETQYF.

The CDR3 is CASTLGGGKNEQYF. CDR3 bases: TGTGCCAGCACTTTGGGAGGGGGCAAGAACGAGCAGTACTTC. The genes are TRBV28 and TRBJ2-7; tentatively, D is TRBD1 or TRBD2 (7 bases each). The germline gives CDR1 MDHEN, CDR2 SYDVKM. With 7 bases removed from V and 5 bases from J, the gap between germline ends came to 18 bases. This CDR3 spans 14 amino acids.

This rearrangement joins TRBV3-1 to TRBJ1-5; 7 bases line up with TRBD1. Germline V gene data show CDR1 as LGHDT and CDR2 as YNNKEL (reference sequence). The CDR3 consists of 14 residues. J gave up 6 bases and V 4 bases, and 6 bases lay outside the gene matches. As DNA, the CDR3 is TGTGCCAGCAGCCCCGACAGGGTTGTTCAGCCCCAGCATTTT. This codes for CASSPDRVVQPQHF.

This clonotype was counted at least ten times. The rearrangement uses TRBV29-1 and TRBJ2-5; 9 nucleotides align to TRBD1. V lost 6 bases, J lost 4 bases, and 6 bases stayed unmatched. Per germline, CDR1 SQVTM and CDR2 ANQGSEA. CDR3 length: 13 residues. CDR3 in DNA: TGCAGCGTCCAACAGGGGGCTGGAGAGACCCAGTACTTC. This gives the protein CSVQQGAGETQYF.

This clonotype occurred a few times. V is TRBV20-1 and J is TRBJ2-2; 9 bases align to TRBD2. This CDR3 comprises 15 residues. With V trimmed by 6 bases and J by 7 bases, 12 bases remained unmatched. From germline, CDR1 is DFQATT and CDR2 SNEGSKA (reference sequence). The CDR3 coding sequence is TGCAGTGCCCGACGGGGCGGGGGGGCCCACGGGGAGCTGTTTTTT. It is translated as CSARRGGGAHGELFF.

This clonotype was seen at least ten times. The rearrangement links TRBV7-2 to TRBJ2-7; 8 bases are shared with TRBD1. Germline values: CDR1 SGHTA, CDR2 FQGNSA. This CDR3 has 20 residues. With 4 bases clipped from V and 1 base from J, the junction kept 21 bases outside the gene matches. CDR3 coding DNA: TGTGCCAGCAGCTCAATTGTCCGAGACAGGGGTGCTGGGTGGTCCTACGAGCAGTACTTC. Protein sequence: CASSSIVRDRGAGWSYEQYF.

This clonotype qualifies as large (0.1 to 1%). The CDR3 spells CASSYPGLASYNEQFF. The CDR3 bases are TGTGCCAGCAGCTATCCGGGACTAGCCTCCTACAATGAGCAGTTCTTC. This chain joins TRBV11-2 and TRBJ2-1; 9 nucleotides align to TRBD2. V lost 4 bases and J lost 0; bases outside the gene matches: 4. Germline CDR1 and CDR2: SGHAT and FQNNGV. CDR3 size: 16 residues.

In its sample, this clonotype was seen many times. The V gene is TRBV12-3 or TRBV12-4, the J gene TRBJ2-7, with TRBD2 matching 11 bases. Germline trimming cut 5 bases from V and 4 bases from J; bases unmatched to any gene: 4. The CDR3 totals 14 residues. CDR3 protein: CASSATSGGYEQYF. The CDR3 nucleotides are TGTGCCAGCAGTGCTACTAGCGGGGGATACGAGCAGTACTTC.

The chain has TRBV14 and TRBJ1-1, with D possibly TRBD1 on 5 matching bases. This CDR3 spans 15 amino acids. V was clipped by 1 base and J by 5 bases, with 14 bases between them. Germline CDR1 reads SGHDN; CDR2 reads FVKESK. The CDR3 sequence is CASSQVAGLRTEAFF. The DNA for the CDR3 is TGTGCCAGCAGCCAAGTAGCAGGGCTTAGAACTGAAGCTTTCTTT.

This clonotype was picked up many times. The genes are TRBV20-1 and TRBJ2-7; 9 nucleotides match TRBD1. Germline V gene sequence: CDR1 DFQATT, CDR2 SNEGSKA (reference sequence). The CDR3 spans 15 residues. Trimming cost V 1 base and J 6 bases; bases outside gene matches: 10. The CDR3 DNA sequence: TGCAGTGCTAGAGCCCTCCGGGACAGGGAGTTCGAGCAGTACTTC. Translating it yields CSARALRDREFEQYF.

This chain links TRBV28 with TRBJ1-4; D is ambiguous. The V end was cut by 7 bases, the J end by 3 bases, with 6 bases between. The CDR3 runs to 12 residues. CDR1 is MDHEN and CDR2 is SYDVKM in the germline V gene. CDR3 coding DNA: TGTGCCAGCAACTCCCCTAATGAAAAACTGTTTTTT. Residues: CASNSPNEKLFF.

This clonotype was detected many times. The genes are TRBV28 and TRBJ2-1; tentatively, D is TRBD2 (6 bases). CDR3 size: 15 residues. Germline CDR1 and CDR2: MDHEN and SYDVKM. Deletions cut 2 bases from V and 5 bases from J, with 13 bases between. CDR3: CASSLGVREDNEQFF. The CDR3, as DNA: TGTGCCAGCAGTTTAGGGGTCAGGGAGGACAATGAGCAGTTCTTC.

This clonotype was seen ten or more times. The chain is built from TRBV5-6 and TRBJ2-1; D not certain. The CDR3 has 17 amino acids. Germline CDR1 and CDR2: SGHDT and YYEEEE. V was pared by 0 bases and J by 0 bases, with 13 bases between. As DNA, the CDR3 is TGTGCCAGCAGCTTGGTAGCTATTACGAGCTCCTACAATGAGCAGTTCTTC. Encoded protein: CASSLVAITSSYNEQFF.

This clonotype was detected a few times. CDR3 coding DNA: TGCAGTCACCGGGGACAGGGAGATCTAGAGACCCAGTACTTC. Its translation: CSHRGQGDLETQYF. The chain uses TRBV20-1 and TRBJ2-5; 9 bases align to TRBD1. Germline V gives CDR1 DFQATT, CDR2 SNEGSKA (reference sequence). The CDR3 covers 14 residues. After removal of 8 bases from V and 4 bases from J, the junction contained 11 bases not matched to a gene.

This clonotype has only a few counts. This rearrangement joins TRBV29-1 to TRBJ2-2, with TRBD1 identical over 9 bases. The CDR3 has 15 amino acids. Germline trimming cut 7 bases from V and 6 bases from J; bases unmatched to any gene: 12. Germline V gives CDR1 SQVTM, CDR2 ANQGSEA. The CDR3 DNA reads TGCAGCGCCGCCGCGACAGGGGGTTTTTCCGGGGAGCTGTTTTTT. This gives the protein CSAAATGGFSGELFF.

This clonotype has only a few counts. This rearrangement joins TRBV2 to TRBJ2-3; 7 nucleotides align to TRBD1. In germline, CDR1 is SNHLY, CDR2 FYNNEI. The CDR3 extends over 14 amino acids. The J segment lost 4 bases and the V segment lost 10 bases, leaving 11 bases of the junction unmatched. CDR3 sequence: CAIKGGAIADTQYF. The CDR3 DNA reads TGTGCCATCAAAGGGGGCGCGATCGCAGATACGCAGTATTTT.

The chain couples TRBV2 to TRBJ2-3; the match to TRBD2 covers 14 bases. CDR3 length: 16 amino acids. V trimming: 6 bases; J trimming: 5 bases; junction bases outside the gene matches: 7. Per the germline V gene, CDR1 is SNHLY and CDR2 is FYNNEI. The CDR3 is CASRPTSGGARDTQYF. In DNA, the CDR3 is TGTGCCAGCAGGCCGACTAGCGGGGGGGCCAGAGATACGCAGTATTTT.

Comment on this clonotype: This sequence may be a read error, since a much larger clone differs from it by one base. This chain links TRBV7-3 with TRBJ2-7; D perhaps matches TRBD2 (5 bases). Germline assignment: CDR1 SGHTA and CDR2 FQGTGA. There are 14 residues in the CDR3. The DNA for the CDR3 is TGTGCCGGCAGCTTAACGGGGTTGTCCTACGAGCAGTACTTC. It specifies CAGSLTGLSYEQYF.

This chain connects TRBV24-1 to TRBJ2-1; 8 nucleotides match TRBD2. The CDR3 sequence is 16 residues long. The ends lost 4 bases at V and 2 bases at J; junction bases unmatched: 6. CDR1 and CDR2 (germline): KGHDR, SFDVKD. The CDR3 protein is CATSDHSGTTYNEQFF. CDR3 bases: TGTGCCACCAGTGACCATAGCGGGACTACCTACAATGAGCAGTTCTTC.

This clonotype was counted a few times. The V call is TRBV6-1, the J call TRBJ2-7; TRBD1 matches at 7 bases. V trimming: 3 bases; J trimming: 0 bases; junction bases outside the gene matches: 5. Germline values: CDR1 MNHNS, CDR2 SASEGT. CDR3 length: 15 residues. The chain's CDR3 is CASSDPGQNSYEQYF. The CDR3 DNA reads as TGTGCCAGCAGTGATCCGGGACAGAACTCCTACGAGCAGTACTTC.

This clonotype was found many times. The CDR3 DNA sequence: TGCAGTGCTAAAACTATCGGGGAGCAGTACTTC. Translation gives CSAKTIGEQYF. This rearrangement joins TRBV20-1 to TRBJ2-7; D not resolved. This CDR3 is 11 amino acids long. CDR1 and CDR2 (germline): DFQATT, SNEGSKA (reference sequence). Trimming shortened V by 4 bases and J by 7 bases, and 11 bases separated the two germline ends.

This clonotype was detected only a few times. The V call is TRBV9, the J call TRBJ1-6; possible D gene TRBD1, 6 bases. The CDR3 is made up of 16 amino acids. Germline CDR1 and CDR2: SGDLS and YYNGEE. V was shortened by 4 bases and J by 7 bases, with 18 bases between the two germline ends. The CDR3 loop is CASSPRGRGVNSPLHF. The CDR3 DNA follows: TGTGCCAGCAGCCCCCGCGGCAGGGGTGTAAATTCACCCCTCCACTTT.

The chain has TRBV6-4 and TRBJ2-7; no clear D gene. The germline V gene encodes CDR1 MRHNA and CDR2 SNTAGT. Trimming cost V 5 bases and J 6 bases, with 5 bases left between them. This CDR3 has 10 amino acids. CDR3 sequence reads: CASSPREQYF. CDR3 DNA sequence: TGTGCCAGCAGTCCCCGCGAGCAGTACTTC.

This clonotype occurred many times. The chain couples TRBV7-9 to TRBJ2-5; perhaps TRBD1 as D (6 bases). The CDR3 totals 13 residues. V lost 1 base and J 3 bases, leaving 6 bases between the germline ends. Germline-derived CDR1 and CDR2 are SEHNR and FQNEAQ (reference sequence). The CDR3 DNA sequence: TGTGCCAGCAGCTTAGGGACAGAAGAGACCCAGTACTTC. Protein sequence: CASSLGTEETQYF.